A single T cell receptor (beta chain) is shown here with its context. For ophthalmopathy patients, the Clinical Activity Score was at least 3 and the NOSPECS grade at least 4; duration was under 3 months. The data belong to a study of T cells in Graves' hyperthyroidism and ophthalmopathy. RNA transcripts served as the template for amplifying TCR beta CDR3 regions. Primed by the HTBI set, a first-round RT-PCR was run on the TCR CDR3. Via MiXCR, TCRdb re-called the multiplex PCR reads, giving one row per CDR3 protein. The table shows approximately 300,000 distinct CDR3 sequences, with over 15% occurring only once. The V gene's germline CDR1 is LGHNA and CDR2 YSLEER. V gave up 0 bases and J gave up 3 bases, with 8 bases separating them. This CDR3 contains 14 residues.

J is TRBJ1-1 and V is TRBV4-3; D is uncertain. The sample consisted of blood. The TCR comes from a woman aged 55-75 years with Graves' ophthalmopathy. The CDR3 coding sequence is TGCGCCAGCAGCCAAGATTTCACGTACACTGAAGCTTTCTTT. Translated: CASSQDFTYTEAFF.